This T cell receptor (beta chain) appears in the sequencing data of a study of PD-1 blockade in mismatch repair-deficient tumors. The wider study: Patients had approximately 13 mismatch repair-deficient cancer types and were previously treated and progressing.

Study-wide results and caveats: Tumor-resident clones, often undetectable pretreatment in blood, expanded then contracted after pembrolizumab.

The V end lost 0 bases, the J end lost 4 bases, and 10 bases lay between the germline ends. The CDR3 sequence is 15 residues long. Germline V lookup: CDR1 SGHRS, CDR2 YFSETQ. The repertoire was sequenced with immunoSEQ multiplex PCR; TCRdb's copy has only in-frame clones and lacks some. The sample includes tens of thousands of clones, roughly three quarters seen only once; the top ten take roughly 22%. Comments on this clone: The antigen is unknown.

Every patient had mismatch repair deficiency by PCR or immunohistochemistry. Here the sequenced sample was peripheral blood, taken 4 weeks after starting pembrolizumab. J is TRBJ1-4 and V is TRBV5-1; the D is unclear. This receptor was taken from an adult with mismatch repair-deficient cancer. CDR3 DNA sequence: TGCGCCAGCAGCTTGGGAGGCGGGAATAATGAAAAACTGTTTTTT. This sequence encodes CASSLGGGNNEKLFF. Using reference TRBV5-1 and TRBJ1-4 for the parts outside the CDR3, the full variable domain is KAGVTQTPRYLIKTRGQQVTLSCSPISGHRSVSWYQQTPGQGLQFLFEYFSETQRNKGNFPGRFSGRQFSNSRSEMNVSTLELGDSALYLCASSLGGGNNEKLFFGSGTQLSVL.